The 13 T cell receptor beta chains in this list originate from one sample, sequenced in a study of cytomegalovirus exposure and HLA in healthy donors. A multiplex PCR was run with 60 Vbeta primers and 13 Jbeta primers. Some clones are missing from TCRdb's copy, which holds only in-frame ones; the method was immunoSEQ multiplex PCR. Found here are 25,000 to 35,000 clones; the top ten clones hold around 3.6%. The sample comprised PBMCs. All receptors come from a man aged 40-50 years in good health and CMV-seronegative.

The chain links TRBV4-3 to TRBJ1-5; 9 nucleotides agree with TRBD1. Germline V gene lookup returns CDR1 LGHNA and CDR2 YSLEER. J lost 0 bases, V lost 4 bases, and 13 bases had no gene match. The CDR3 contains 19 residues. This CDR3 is CASSPSLVGQGYSNQPQHF. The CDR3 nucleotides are TGCGCCAGCAGCCCCTCTTTGGTGGGACAGGGTTATAGCAATCAGCCCCAGCATTTT.

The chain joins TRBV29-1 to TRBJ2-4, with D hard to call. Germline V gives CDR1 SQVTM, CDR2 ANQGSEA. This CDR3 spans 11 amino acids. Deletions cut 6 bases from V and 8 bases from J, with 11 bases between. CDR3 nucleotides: TGCAGCGTCCCCTCCGGAGACATTCAGTACTTC. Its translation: CSVPSGDIQYF.

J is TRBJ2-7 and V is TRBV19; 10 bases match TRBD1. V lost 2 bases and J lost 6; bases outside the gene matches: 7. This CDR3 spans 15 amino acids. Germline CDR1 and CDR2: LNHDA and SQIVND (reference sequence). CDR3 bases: TGTGCCAGTAGTATAAATCGGGACAGGGGTTCCGAGCAGTACTTC. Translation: CASSINRDRGSEQYF.

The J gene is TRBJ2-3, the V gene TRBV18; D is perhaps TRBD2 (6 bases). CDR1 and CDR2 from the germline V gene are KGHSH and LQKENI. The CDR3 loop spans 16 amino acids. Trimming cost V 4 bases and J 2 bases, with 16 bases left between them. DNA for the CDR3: TGTGCCAGCTCACAAAGGGGACGGGGACTCACAGATACGCAGTATTTT. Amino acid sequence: CASSQRGRGLTDTQYF.

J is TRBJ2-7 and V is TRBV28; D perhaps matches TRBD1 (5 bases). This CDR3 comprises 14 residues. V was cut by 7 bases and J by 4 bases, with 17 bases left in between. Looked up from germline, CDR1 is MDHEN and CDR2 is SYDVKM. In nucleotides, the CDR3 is TGTGCCAGCAAGAAAACAGGTTTTGCTTACGAGCAGTACTTC. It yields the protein CASKKTGFAYEQYF.

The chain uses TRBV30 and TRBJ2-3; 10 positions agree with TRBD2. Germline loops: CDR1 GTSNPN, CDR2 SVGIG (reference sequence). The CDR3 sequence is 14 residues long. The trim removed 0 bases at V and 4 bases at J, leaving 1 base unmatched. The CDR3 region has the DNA TGTGCCTGGAGTGTCGGGACTAGCGCAGATACGCAGTATTTT. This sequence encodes CAWSVGTSADTQYF. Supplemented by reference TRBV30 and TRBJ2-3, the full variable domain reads SQTIHQWPATLVQPVGSPLSLECTVEGTSNPNLYWYRQAAGRGLQLLFYSVGIGQISSEVPQNLSASRPQDRQFILSSKKLLLSDSGFYLCAWSVGTSADTQYFGPGTRLTVL.

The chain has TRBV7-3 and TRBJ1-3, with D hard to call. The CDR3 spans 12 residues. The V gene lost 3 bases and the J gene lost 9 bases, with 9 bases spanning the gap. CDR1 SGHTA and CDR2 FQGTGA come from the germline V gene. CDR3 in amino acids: CASSFGRGTIYF. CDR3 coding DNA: TGTGCCAGCAGCTTCGGGAGAGGCACCATATATTTT.

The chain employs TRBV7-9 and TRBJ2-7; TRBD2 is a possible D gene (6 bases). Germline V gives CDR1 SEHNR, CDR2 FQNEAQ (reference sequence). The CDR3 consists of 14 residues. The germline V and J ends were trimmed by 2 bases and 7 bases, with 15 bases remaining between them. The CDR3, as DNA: TGTGCCAGCAGCTTAAGAGGGAGGTCGGGAGAGCAGTACTTC. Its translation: CASSLRGRSGEQYF.

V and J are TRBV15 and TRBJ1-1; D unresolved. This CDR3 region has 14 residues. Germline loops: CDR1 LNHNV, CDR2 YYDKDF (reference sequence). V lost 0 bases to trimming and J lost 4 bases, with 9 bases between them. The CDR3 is CATSRDSAGTEAFF. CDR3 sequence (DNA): TGTGCCACCAGCAGAGATTCAGCGGGCACTGAAGCTTTCTTT.

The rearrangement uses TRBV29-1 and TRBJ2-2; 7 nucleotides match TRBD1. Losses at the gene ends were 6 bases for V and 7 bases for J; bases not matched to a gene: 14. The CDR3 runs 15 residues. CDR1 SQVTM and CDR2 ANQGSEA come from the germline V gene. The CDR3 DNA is TGCAGCGTGGGAATGGGTTCGACAGGGTACGGGGAGCTGTTTTTT. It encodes CSVGMGSTGYGELFF.

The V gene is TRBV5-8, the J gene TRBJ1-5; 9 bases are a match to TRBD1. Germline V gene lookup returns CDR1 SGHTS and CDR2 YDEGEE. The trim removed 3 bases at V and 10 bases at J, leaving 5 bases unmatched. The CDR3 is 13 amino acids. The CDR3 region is CASSWDREGPQHF. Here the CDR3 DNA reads TGTGCCAGCAGCTGGGACAGGGAAGGTCCCCAGCATTTT.

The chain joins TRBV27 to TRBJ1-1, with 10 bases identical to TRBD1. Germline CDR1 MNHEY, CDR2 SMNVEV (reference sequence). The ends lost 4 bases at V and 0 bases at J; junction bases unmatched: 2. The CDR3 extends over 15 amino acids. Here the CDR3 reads CASSSGQGMNTEAFF. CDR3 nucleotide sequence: TGTGCCAGCAGTTCGGGACAGGGGATGAACACTGAAGCTTTCTTT.

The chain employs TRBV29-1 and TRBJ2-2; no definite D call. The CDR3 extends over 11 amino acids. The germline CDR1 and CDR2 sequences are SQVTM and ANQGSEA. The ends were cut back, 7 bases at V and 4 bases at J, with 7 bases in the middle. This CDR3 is CSATRTGELFF. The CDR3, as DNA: TGCAGCGCGACACGCACCGGGGAGCTGTTTTTT.